This TCR beta chain originates from a study of cytomegalovirus exposure and HLA in healthy donors. Vbeta (60) and Jbeta (13) primers were used in the PCR. Assay: immunoSEQ multiplex PCR; the TCRdb copy retains only in-frame clones and omits some. This sample yields 150,000 to 200,000 clones, of which about 85% are seen a single time; 1% belongs to the top ten. On this clone itself: Its antigen remains unidentified.

Study-wide findings and caveats: A classifier reportedly called cytomegalovirus status with high sensitivity and specificity. There were a few CMV-associated chains whose specificity for CMV antigens was confirmed in vitro. A later analysis found common viral pathogens apparently linked to several of the most significant clusters.

V lost 5 bases and J lost 4; bases outside the gene matches: 6. The CDR3 is 14 amino acids. Germline V gene data show CDR1 as SGHTA and CDR2 as FQGNSA. The chain carries TRBV7-2 and TRBJ1-1; 8 nucleotides agree with TRBD1. This receptor was identified in a boy between 2 and 10 years old in good health and CMV-seronegative. The sample taken for sequencing was PBMCs. The CDR3 loop is CASSRQGMVTEAFF. The CDR3 DNA reads as TGTGCCAGCAGCAGACAGGGGATGGTCACTGAAGCTTTCTTT.